One and the same sample provided the 12 T cell receptor beta chains below, sequenced in a study of post-analysis software for immune sequencing data. Study-wide results and limits: TRBV segments more frequent in patients than in controls numbered roughly 5 and included TRBV5-6, TRBV5-1 and TRBV20-1.

The TCR beta cDNA libraries contained unique molecular identifiers. TCRdb reprocessed the PCR reads via MiXCR and lists one record per CDR3 protein. The data contain fewer than 850,000 distinct CDR3 sequences, roughly 27% of them singletons. What these receptors recognize is not known. Input material: blood. These receptor sequences come from a girl aged 5-17 years with multiple sclerosis.

This clonotype was picked up a small number of times. V and J are TRBV7-9 and TRBJ2-2; TRBD1 matches at 11 bases. CDR3 length equals 15 residues. Germline V gives CDR1 SEHNR, CDR2 FQNEAQ (reference sequence). V trimming: 8 bases; J trimming: 4 bases; junction bases outside the gene matches: 6. The CDR3 loop is CASRLGTGGTGELFF. CDR3 DNA sequence: TGTGCCAGCCGCCTTGGGACAGGGGGCACCGGGGAGCTGTTTTTT.

The chain links TRBV7-8 to TRBJ2-7, with D maybe TRBD1 (6 bases). The CDR3 is 15 residues long. The germline gives CDR1 SGHVS, CDR2 FQNEAQ. V lost 5 bases, J lost 0 bases, and 14 bases lay in between. The CDR3 DNA reads TGTGCCAGCAGCCCCCCTGACAGGACCTCCTACGAGCAGTACTTC. It codes for CASSPPDRTSYEQYF.

CDR3 protein: CASSFRLAAGSEQFF. CDR3 coding DNA: TGTGCCAGTAGTTTCCGGCTTGCAGCGGGAAGTGAGCAGTTCTTC. This chain joins TRBV19 and TRBJ2-1; 7 bases are a match to TRBD2. After removal of 5 bases from V and 9 bases from J, the junction contained 13 bases not matched to a gene. Germline CDR1 LNHDA, CDR2 SQIVND (reference sequence). The CDR3 consists of 15 residues.

The chain is built from TRBV20-1 and TRBJ1-1; no firm D call. The CDR3 extends over 14 amino acids. V shed 6 bases and J shed 0 bases, with 14 bases lying between them. Germline lookup yields CDR1 DFQATT and CDR2 SNEGSKA (reference sequence). The CDR3 DNA sequence: TGCAGTGCGAATCCGCCCGGTTTGAACACTGAAGCTTTCTTT. It specifies CSANPPGLNTEAFF.

This clonotype was recorded a few times. The CDR3 sequence is CASSFGATNVLTF. DNA for the CDR3: TGTGCCAGCTCCTTCGGGGCAACCAACGTCCTGACTTTC. The chain links TRBV6-5 to TRBJ2-6; tentatively, D is TRBD1 or TRBD2 (5 bases each). Per the germline V gene, CDR1 is MNHEY and CDR2 is SVGAGI. Deletions cut 8 bases from V and 8 bases from J, with 13 bases between. This CDR3 has 13 amino acids.

The chain recombines TRBV13 with TRBJ1-1; D is unclear. Germline CDR1 reads PRHDT; CDR2 reads FYEKMQ (reference sequence). Trimming took off 4 bases at V and 5 bases at J, with 14 bases between the two ends. The CDR3 has 14 amino acids. CDR3 nucleotides: TGTGCCAGCAGCTCCCTGGACGCCCGGACTGAAGCTTTCTTT. Encoded protein: CASSSLDARTEAFF. Complete variable domain (other parts from reference TRBV13 and TRBJ1-1): AAGVIQSPRHLIKEKRETATLKCYPIPRHDTVYWYQQGPGQDPQFLISFYEKMQSDKGSIPDRFSAQQFSDYHSELNMSSLELGDSALYFCASSSLDARTEAFFGQGTRLTVV.

This chain joins TRBV12-3 or TRBV12-4 and TRBJ2-1, with 11 bases lining up with TRBD2. V lost 5 bases, J lost 4 bases, and 10 bases stayed unmatched. CDR3 length equals 17 residues. The CDR3 sequence: CASSPRGTSGAYNEQFF. The CDR3 nucleotides read TGTGCCAGCAGTCCCCGCGGGACTAGCGGAGCTTACAATGAGCAGTTCTTC.

CDR3 DNA: TGTGCCAGCAGTTCGGACGGGTACACAGATACGCAGTATTTT. Its translation is CASSSDGYTDTQYF. This sequence joins TRBV28 and TRBJ2-3; D uncertain. Trimming removed 4 bases from V and 2 bases from J, with 10 bases in between. The germline gives CDR1 MDHEN, CDR2 SYDVKM. The CDR3 sequence is 14 residues long.

This chain links TRBV20-1 with TRBJ1-2, with D possibly TRBD1 on 6 matching bases. The CDR3 is 15 residues long. The germline V and J ends were trimmed by 5 bases and 8 bases, with 24 bases remaining between them. Germline assignment: CDR1 DFQATT and CDR2 SNEGSKA (reference sequence). The CDR3 here is CSAGGRSSRWEGYTF. CDR3 bases: TGCAGTGCTGGGGGGCGGAGCTCCCGATGGGAGGGCTACACCTTC.

About this clonotype itself: The conserved closing phenylalanine or tryptophan is absent in this CDR3, likely reflecting a read error. The V and J genes are TRBV7-6 and TRBJ2-1, with 9 nucleotides matching TRBD1. Germline-derived CDR1 and CDR2 are SGHVS and FNYEAQ. With 5 bases clipped from V and 4 bases from J, the junction kept 9 bases outside the gene matches. This CDR3 has 16 residues. CDR3: CASSKAPGTGYNEQFI. The CDR3 nucleotides read TGTGCCAGCAGCAAAGCCCCCGGGACAGGGTACAATGAGCAGTTCATC.

To note about this clonotype: One end of the junction fails to match germline, which may point to a read error. The chain employs TRBV6-1 and TRBJ2-7; a possible D gene is TRBD2 (8 bases). Germline CDR1 is MNHNS and CDR2 is SASEGT. The CDR3 consists of 16 residues. The CDR3 region has the DNA TGTGCCAGCAGTAAAGCGGGGGACAGCTTTACCTACGAGCAGTACTTC. Amino acids: CASSKAGDSFTYEQYF.

The sample holds a few counts of this clonotype. This chain connects TRBV6-5 to TRBJ2-7, with D perhaps TRBD2 (6 bases). The CDR3 runs 15 residues. Germline V CDR1 and CDR2: MNHEY, SVGAGI. Trimming removed 6 bases at V and 5 bases at J, with 20 bases between. In nucleotides, the CDR3 is TGTGCCAGCAGCCGCGGGGCTGACCTCGGCCACGAGCAGTACTTC. It yields the protein CASSRGADLGHEQYF.